The 10 T cell receptor beta chains below all came from one sample that was sequenced in a study of shared clonotypes between healthy human individuals. The table came from immunoSEQ multiplex PCR; TCRdb's copy has only in-frame clones and leaves some out. The sample comprises about 2.1 million clones, just over 90% of which are singletons, and about 1.7% rests with the top ten. In the naive CD8 group, cells lacked CD45RO and were positively selected for CCR7, so terminally differentiated effector memory CD45RA+ cells were left out. The sample consisted of naive CD8+ T cells from PBMCs. The receptors here all came from a man aged 18 to 35 in good health. Some clones in this sample may be carry-over from other donors' samples.

This clone was seen a few times. The V and J genes are TRBV2 and TRBJ1-5; D ambiguous. CDR3 length equals 14 residues. Trimming took off 3 bases at V and 3 bases at J, with 9 bases between the two ends. Germline CDR1 and CDR2: SNHLY and FYNNEI. CDR3 in amino acids: CASSDGRANQPQHF. Here the CDR3 DNA reads TGTGCCAGCAGTGACGGGCGGGCCAATCAGCCCCAGCATTTT.

V is TRBV5-1 and J is TRBJ2-1; D might be TRBD2 (5 bases). V gave up 4 bases and J gave up 3 bases, with 11 bases separating them. The CDR3 runs 14 residues. Germline V gene lookup returns CDR1 SGHRS and CDR2 YFSETQ. CDR3 nucleotide sequence: TGCGCCAGCAGCCCAGGTCGGGACTACAATGAGCAGTTCTTC. Translating gives CASSPGRDYNEQFF.

The CDR3 loop reads CASSQVTSGNYEQYF. The CDR3 nucleotides read TGCGCCAGCAGCCAAGTCACTAGCGGTAACTACGAGCAGTACTTC. The rearrangement joins TRBV4-1 to TRBJ2-7; TRBD2 aligns across 8 bases. This CDR3 is 15 amino acids long. J lost 3 bases, V lost 1 base, and 5 bases had no gene match. Germline loops: CDR1 MGHRA, CDR2 YSYEKL.

The chain combines TRBV14 with TRBJ1-4, with no clear D. Trimming cost V 1 base and J 8 bases, with 8 bases left between them. Germline lookup yields CDR1 SGHDN and CDR2 FVKESK. The CDR3 totals 13 residues. CDR3 in DNA: TGTGCCAGCAGCCAAGGGCAAGGGGAAAAACTGTTTTTT. Translating it yields CASSQGQGEKLFF.

This chain links TRBV9 with TRBJ2-2; a possible D gene is TRBD2 (5 bases). The germline V and J ends were trimmed by 3 bases and 5 bases, with 11 bases remaining between them. The CDR3 length is 14 residues. Germline-derived CDR1 and CDR2 are SGDLS and YYNGEE. Here the CDR3 DNA reads TGTGCCAGCAGCGGAGGGTTAAAGACCGGGGAGCTGTTTTTT. Protein sequence: CASSGGLKTGELFF.

The chain carries TRBV4-3 and TRBJ2-7; a possible D gene is TRBD2 (5 bases). This CDR3 spans 15 amino acids. The V gene's germline CDR1 is LGHNA and CDR2 YSLEER. V lost 6 bases and J lost 4, with 19 bases in between. This CDR3 reads CASSTGGVGIYEQYF. The CDR3, as DNA: TGCGCCAGCAGTACTGGAGGCGTAGGGATTTACGAGCAGTACTTC.

This sequence joins TRBV28 and TRBJ2-7; TRBD1 or TRBD2 may be the D gene (5 bases each). This CDR3 is 17 amino acids long. V was cut by 6 bases and J by 2 bases, with 23 bases left in between. Germline V gene lookup returns CDR1 MDHEN and CDR2 SYDVKM. CDR3 region: CASSLSGRDRHPYEQYF. The CDR3 DNA sequence: TGTGCCAGCAGCCTATCCGGCCGGGACCGCCATCCCTACGAGCAGTACTTC.

This clone has a single count. The chain employs TRBV7-9 and TRBJ2-1; D is perhaps TRBD1 (6 bases). CDR3 length: 14 residues. The germline V gene has CDR1 SEHNR and CDR2 FQNEAQ (reference sequence). The V end was cut by 5 bases, the J end by 9 bases, with 17 bases between. The DNA for the CDR3 is TGTGCCAGCAGCCTTAGAACAGGGTTTGGTGAGCAGTTCTTC. This translates into CASSLRTGFGEQFF.

Points on this clone: Other DNA sequences from this sample encode an identical CDR3 as well. This chain connects TRBV6-4 to TRBJ2-7, with D possibly TRBD2 on 6 matching bases. This CDR3 has 12 residues. CDR1 is MRHNA, CDR2 SNTAGT, per germline. Trimming left V 0 bases short and J 6 bases short, with 6 bases between. This CDR3 is CASSDSGGEQYF. CDR3 in DNA: TGTGCCAGCAGTGACTCGGGAGGCGAGCAGTACTTC.

The chain couples TRBV12-5 to TRBJ2-1; D unclear. The V gene's germline CDR1 is LGHNT and CDR2 FRNRAP. Trimming took 2 bases from V and 2 from J, leaving 1 base between them. The CDR3 sequence is 12 residues long. The DNA for the CDR3 is TGTGCTAGTGGTTTGACCTACAATGAGCAGTTCTTC. Its protein is CASGLTYNEQFF.